Listed below are T cell receptor beta chains from one sample, sequenced in a study of T cell responses to AZD1222 COVID-19 vaccine. Produced via immunoSEQ multiplex PCR; TCRdb's table is partial and in-frame only. The sample lists 110,000 to 150,000 clones, approximately 90% seen once, with around 3.1% in the top ten. This sample comprised peripheral blood, obtained 28 days after the second AZD1222 dose. The receptors were gathered from an adult who received the AZD1222 COVID-19 vaccine. Both conserved end residues are part of each CDR3.

CDR3 protein	V gene	J gene
CASSSTPGANPEAFF	TRBV6-5	TRBJ1-1
CAISASGSNYGYTF	TRBV10-3	TRBJ1-2
CASSIGGGETQYF	TRBV19	TRBJ2-5
CAWSVRVNQPQHF	TRBV30	TRBJ1-5
CASRLRGADEQFF	TRBV19	TRBJ2-1
CASSMGLREMDTQYF	TRBV19	TRBJ2-3
CASSLSDSTEAFF	TRBV5-1	TRBJ1-1
CASGGPSLFDEQYF	TRBV6-5	TRBJ2-7
CASSLEDRGWFGNTIYF	TRBV28	TRBJ1-3
CASSPIAGGMGDTQYF	TRBV3-1/TRBV3-2	TRBJ2-3
CASSPTGGSTEAFF	TRBV9	TRBJ1-1
CASSQVGTYEKLFF	TRBV4-2	TRBJ1-4
CASSQFQGPGEKLFF	TRBV3-1/TRBV3-2	TRBJ1-4
CASRSPGTLPYEQYF	TRBV28	TRBJ2-7
CASSRPGSYYGYTF	TRBV3-1/TRBV3-2	TRBJ1-2
CASSPSPTETQYF	TRBV18	TRBJ2-5
CASTNGPGQGTVGYTF	TRBV19	TRBJ1-2
CASSYSAGSKSSYEQYF	TRBV6-2/TRBV6-3	TRBJ2-7
CASSTWTGMGAEAFF	TRBV7-2	TRBJ1-1
CASRNREQYF	TRBV6-5	TRBJ2-7
CASSRWRDQPQHF	TRBV4-1	TRBJ1-5
CASSPRGSGELFF	TRBV27	TRBJ2-2
CASSDPGTGANTEAFF	TRBV19	TRBJ1-1
CASSPRRGQGTEAFF	TRBV11-1	TRBJ1-1
CASSFRQGGKNIQYF	TRBV7-9	TRBJ2-4
CASSWARGGWMETQYF	TRBV27	TRBJ2-5
CASSQMGLLVDEQYF	TRBV4-1	TRBJ2-7
CASGLINTGELFF	TRBV12-5	TRBJ2-2
CATSDEIATEAFF	TRBV24-1	TRBJ1-1
CASSPGRGTSTDTQYF	TRBV4-1	TRBJ2-3
CASWEVKGNTEAFF	TRBV28	TRBJ1-1
CASRPRAGNTIYF	TRBV28	TRBJ1-3
CASSQDNLQGGTDTQYF	TRBV4-3	TRBJ2-3